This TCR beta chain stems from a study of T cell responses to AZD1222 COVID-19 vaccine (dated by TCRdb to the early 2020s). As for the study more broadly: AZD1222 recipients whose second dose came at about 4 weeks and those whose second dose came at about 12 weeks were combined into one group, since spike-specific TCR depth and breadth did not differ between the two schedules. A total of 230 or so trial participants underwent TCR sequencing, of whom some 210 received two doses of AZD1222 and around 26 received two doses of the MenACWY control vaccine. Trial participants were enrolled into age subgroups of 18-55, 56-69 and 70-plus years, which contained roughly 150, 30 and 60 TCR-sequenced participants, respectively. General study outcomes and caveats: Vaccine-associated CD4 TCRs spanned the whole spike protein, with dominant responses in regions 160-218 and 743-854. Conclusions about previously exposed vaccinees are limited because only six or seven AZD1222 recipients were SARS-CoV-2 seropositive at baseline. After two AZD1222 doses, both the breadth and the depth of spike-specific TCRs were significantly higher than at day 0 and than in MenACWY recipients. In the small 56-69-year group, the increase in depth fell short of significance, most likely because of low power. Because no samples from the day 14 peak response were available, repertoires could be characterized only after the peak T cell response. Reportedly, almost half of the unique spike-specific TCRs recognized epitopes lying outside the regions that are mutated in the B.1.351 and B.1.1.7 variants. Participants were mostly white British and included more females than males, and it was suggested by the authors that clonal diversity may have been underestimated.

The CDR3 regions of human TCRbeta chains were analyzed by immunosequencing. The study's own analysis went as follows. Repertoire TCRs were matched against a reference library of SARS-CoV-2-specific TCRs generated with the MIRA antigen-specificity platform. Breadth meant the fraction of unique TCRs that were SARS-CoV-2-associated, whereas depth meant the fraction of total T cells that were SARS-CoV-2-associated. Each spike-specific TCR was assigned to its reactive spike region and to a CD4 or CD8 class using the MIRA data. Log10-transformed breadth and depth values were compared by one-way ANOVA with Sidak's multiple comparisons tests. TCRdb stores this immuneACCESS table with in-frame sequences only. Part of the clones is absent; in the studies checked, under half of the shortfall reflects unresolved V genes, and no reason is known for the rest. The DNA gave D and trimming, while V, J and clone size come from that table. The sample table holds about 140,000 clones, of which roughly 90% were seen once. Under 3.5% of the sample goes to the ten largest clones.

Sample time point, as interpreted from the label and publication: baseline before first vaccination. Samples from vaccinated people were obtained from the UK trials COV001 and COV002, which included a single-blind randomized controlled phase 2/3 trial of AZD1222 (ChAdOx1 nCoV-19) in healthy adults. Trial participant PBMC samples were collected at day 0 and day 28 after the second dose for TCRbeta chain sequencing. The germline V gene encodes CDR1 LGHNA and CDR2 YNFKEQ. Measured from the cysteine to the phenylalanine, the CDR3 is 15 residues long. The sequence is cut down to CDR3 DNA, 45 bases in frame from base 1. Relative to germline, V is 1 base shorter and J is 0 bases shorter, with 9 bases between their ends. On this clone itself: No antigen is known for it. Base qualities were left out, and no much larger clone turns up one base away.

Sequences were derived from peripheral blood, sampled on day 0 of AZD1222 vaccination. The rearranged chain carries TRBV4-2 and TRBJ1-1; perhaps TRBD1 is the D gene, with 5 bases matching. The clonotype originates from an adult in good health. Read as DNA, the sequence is TGTGCCAGCAGCCAAGCCCAGGGTCTGAACACTGAAGCTTTCTTT. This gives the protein CASSQAQGLNTEAFF.